This note documents a single T cell receptor (beta chain) sequence. The antigen remains unidentified. TCRdb redid the calling of the reads with MiXCR, one entry per CDR3 protein. The sample includes approximately 70,000 distinct CDR3 sequences, approximately 22% of them seen just once. The source of the sample is a study of T cell repertoires in cytomegalovirus infection. Study observations and caveats: Cumulative frequency of public TCR beta families picked out carriers of CMV plus the relevant HLA.

There are 15 residues in the CDR3. V lost 7 bases and J 7 bases, leaving 22 bases between the germline ends. This chain links TRBV12-3 or TRBV12-4 with TRBJ1-2, with D unresolved. The source material was PBMCs, sequenced either directly or after in vitro stimulation (not recorded which). This TCR derives from a human donor in good health (CMV status not recorded). Some clones in this sample may be carry-over from other donors' samples. Here the CDR3 reads CASTIGGPYVGGYTF. Here the CDR3 DNA reads TGTGCCAGCACGATCGGTGGACCTTATGTCGGTGGCTACACCTTC.